These 28 T cell receptor beta chains came from one sample sequenced in a study of T cell responses to AZD1222 COVID-19 vaccine. Sequenced by immunoSEQ multiplex PCR; TCRdb stores in-frame clones only, minus some. The sample contains some 130,000 clones, over 75% of which appear only once. The sequencing here drew on peripheral blood, taken on day 0 of AZD1222 vaccination. The source of these receptors is an adult in good health.

The genes are TRBV5-1 and TRBJ1-1; perhaps TRBD1 as D (5 bases). This CDR3 is built from 14 residues. Trimming shortened V by 2 bases and J by 4 bases, and 12 bases separated the two germline ends. Germline CDR1 is SGHRS and CDR2 is YFSETQ. The CDR3 here is CASSFEGRATEAFF. The CDR3 DNA reads as TGCGCCAGCAGCTTCGAGGGGCGGGCCACTGAAGCTTTCTTT.

This clone has a handful of counts. This chain connects TRBV18 to TRBJ2-7, with 8 bases identical to TRBD1. V gave up 3 bases and J gave up 4 bases; unmatched junction bases: 8. CDR1 and CDR2 (germline): KGHSH, LQKENI. The CDR3 has 15 residues. The CDR3 is CASSPDRVVSYEQYF. The CDR3 nucleotides are TGTGCCAGCTCACCGGACAGGGTAGTATCGTACGAGCAGTACTTC.

Only one count was recorded for this clone. The rearrangement joins TRBV12-3 or TRBV12-4 to TRBJ1-2, with a weak D call TRBD1 (6 bases). Trimming left V 5 bases short and J 6 bases short, with 10 bases between. The CDR3 extends over 12 amino acids. CDR3 region: CASSPPGDGYTF. CDR3 nucleotide sequence: TGTGCCAGCAGTCCCCCAGGGGATGGCTACACCTTC.

The rearrangement uses TRBV11-2 and TRBJ1-2; possibly TRBD1 for D (5 bases). The germline V and J ends were trimmed by 5 bases and 0 bases, with 13 bases remaining between them. The CDR3 spans 15 residues. Per the germline V gene, CDR1 is SGHAT and CDR2 is FQNNGV. CDR3: CASSLGTAPNYGYTF. CDR3 sequence (DNA): TGTGCCAGCAGCCTTGGGACGGCTCCTAACTATGGCTACACCTTC.

This clone came up once. This chain uses TRBV18 with TRBJ2-1; 8 bases agree with TRBD2. The CDR3 has 13 residues. CDR1 is KGHSH and CDR2 is LQKENI in the germline V gene. Unmatched junction bases numbered 8, after V lost 5 bases and J lost 11 bases. CDR3 sequence: CASSKAGESKQFF. The CDR3 region has the DNA TGTGCCAGCTCAAAAGCGGGGGAAAGCAAGCAGTTCTTC.

In its sample, this clone was seen once. The rearrangement uses TRBV19 and TRBJ1-6, with D unclear. The CDR3 runs to 15 residues. The V and J ends lost 2 bases and 4 bases respectively, with 9 bases between them. Germline CDR1 reads LNHDA; CDR2 reads SQIVND (reference sequence). The CDR3 DNA is TGTGCCAGTAGTATAAAAGTCAGATATAATTCACCCCTCCACTTT. It codes for CASSIKVRYNSPLHF.

V gene TRBV10-2 combines with J gene TRBJ2-4; unclear D gene. Germline CDR1 and CDR2: WSHSY and SAAADI. Trimming stripped 7 bases from V and 1 base from J, with 8 bases between. This CDR3 is built from 13 residues. Written as DNA, the CDR3 is TGCGCCAGCACTTCCTGGGCCAAAAACATTCAGTACTTC. Encoded protein: CASTSWAKNIQYF.

V usage is TRBV9 and J usage is TRBJ2-1; tentatively, D is TRBD2 (6 bases). Trimming took 2 bases from V and 6 from J, leaving 12 bases between them. CDR3 size: 14 residues. Per the germline V gene, CDR1 is SGDLS and CDR2 is YYNGEE. The CDR3: CASSVIGGANEQFF. DNA for the CDR3: TGTGCCAGCAGCGTTATCGGGGGAGCCAATGAGCAGTTCTTC.

The chain employs TRBV6-2 or TRBV6-3 and TRBJ2-7; no clear D. CDR1 is MNHEY, CDR2 SVGEGT, per germline. This CDR3 comprises 15 residues. V was cut by 0 bases and J by 0 bases, with 9 bases left in between. In nucleotides, the CDR3 is TGTGCCAGCAGTTACTCGTCAGAAAGCTCCTACGAGCAGTACTTC. Its protein product is CASSYSSESSYEQYF.

The V gene is TRBV19, the J gene TRBJ1-2; weak D call: TRBD1 (6 bases). V lost 3 bases to trimming and J lost 4 bases, with 21 bases between them. The germline V gene has CDR1 LNHDA and CDR2 SQIVND (reference sequence). This CDR3 is 17 amino acids long. The DNA for the CDR3 is TGTGCCAGTAGTATTTTGACAGTGAGGACAGATTCCTATGGCTACACCTTC. Translating it yields CASSILTVRTDSYGYTF.

This sequence joins TRBV6-5 and TRBJ1-1; D gene unclear. V was trimmed by 11 bases and J by 1 base, leaving 17 bases between them. Germline V CDR1 and CDR2: MNHEY, SVGAGI. The CDR3 runs 14 residues. The CDR3 nucleotides read TGTGCCGTTAGAGGGATCAACAGGAACACTGAAGCTTTCTTT. Amino acids: CAVRGINRNTEAFF.

The rearrangement uses TRBV29-1 and TRBJ1-2; D unclear. Trimming took off 4 bases at V and 1 base at J, with 7 bases between the two ends. The CDR3 contains 12 residues. Germline assignment: CDR1 SQVTM and CDR2 ANQGSEA. CDR3 amino acids: CSVGHSNYGYTF. CDR3 bases: TGCAGCGTTGGACACAGTAACTATGGCTACACCTTC.

This rearrangement joins TRBV27 to TRBJ2-1; 8 bases are a match to TRBD1. The CDR3 is 14 amino acids. Trimming cost V 3 bases and J 4 bases; bases outside gene matches: 2. CDR1 and CDR2 from the germline V gene are MNHEY and SMNVEV (reference sequence). The CDR3 reads CASSLRQGYNEQFF. The CDR3 DNA reads TGTGCCAGCAGTTTGCGACAGGGGTACAATGAGCAGTTCTTC.

This chain connects TRBV4-1 to TRBJ1-4; D gene unclear. V was clipped by 7 bases and J by 7 bases, with 22 bases between them. This CDR3 has 16 amino acids. Germline-derived CDR1 and CDR2 are MGHRA and YSYEKL. CDR3 in amino acids: CASIQFPTEGGEKLFF. In DNA, the CDR3 is TGCGCCAGCATCCAGTTCCCAACCGAAGGAGGTGAAAAACTGTTTTTT.

V and J are TRBV5-1 and TRBJ2-5; 10 nucleotides align to TRBD2. Germline assignment: CDR1 SGHRS and CDR2 YFSETQ. The CDR3 sequence is 15 residues long. Trimming took 1 base from V and 5 from J; bases not matched to a gene: 5. CDR3 sequence reads: CASSLRAGGLETQYF. The CDR3 bases are TGCGCCAGCAGCTTGAGAGCGGGGGGGCTTGAGACCCAGTACTTC. Together with reference TRBV5-1 and TRBJ2-5, the CDR3 gives the full variable domain: KAGVTQTPRYLIKTRGQQVTLSCSPISGHRSVSWYQQTPGQGLQFLFEYFSETQRNKGNFPGRFSGRQFSNSRSEMNVSTLELGDSALYLCASSLRAGGLETQYFGPGTRLLVL.

V and J are TRBV27 and TRBJ1-2; a possible D gene is TRBD1 (5 bases). Germline V gene sequence: CDR1 MNHEY, CDR2 SMNVEV (reference sequence). The CDR3 is 16 residues long. Trimming stripped 0 bases from V and 5 bases from J, with 16 bases between. In nucleotides, the CDR3 is TGTGCCAGCAGTTTATCAATAGGGAGACAGATATATGGCTACACCTTC. As protein: CASSLSIGRQIYGYTF.

This sequence joins TRBV5-6 and TRBJ1-5, with a tentative D call TRBD1 (6 bases). Deletions cut 1 base from V and 7 bases from J, with 18 bases between. The CDR3 totals 16 residues. Germline V lookup: CDR1 SGHDT, CDR2 YYEEEE. The CDR3 protein is CASSLLGAGDDQPQHF. The CDR3 coding sequence is TGTGCCAGCAGCTTGCTGGGGGCAGGGGACGACCAGCCCCAGCATTTT. The full variable domain, completed using reference TRBV5-6 and TRBJ1-5, is DAGVTQSPTHLIKTRGQQVTLRCSPKSGHDTVSWYQQALGQGPQFIFQYYEEEERQRGNFPDRFSGHQFPNYSSELNVNALLLGDSALYLCASSLLGAGDDQPQHFGDGTRLSIL.

The chain links TRBV12-5 to TRBJ2-7; no clear D. Germline loops: CDR1 LGHNT, CDR2 FRNRAP. The V end lost 9 bases, the J end lost 3 bases, and 18 bases lay between the germline ends. There are 14 residues in the CDR3. The CDR3, as DNA: TGTGCTAGCTCCGCCAAGAGGAAGGGCTACGAGCAGTACTTC. Residues: CASSAKRKGYEQYF.

This chain connects TRBV12-3 or TRBV12-4 to TRBJ1-2; 10 bases are shared with TRBD1. The CDR3 has 13 amino acids. The junction had 10 bases not matched to a gene; V was cut back by 6 bases and J by 12 bases. The CDR3 sequence is CASRPRDRGGNTF. As DNA, the CDR3 is TGTGCCAGCAGACCCCGGGACAGGGGTGGTAACACCTTC.

J is TRBJ1-5 and V is TRBV7-6; D unresolved. The germline V gene has CDR1 SGHVS and CDR2 FNYEAQ. The CDR3 is made up of 16 amino acids. The V end was cut by 5 bases, the J end by 0 bases, with 14 bases between. The CDR3 DNA reads TGTGCCAGCAGCCCCGGAACAGCCAATAGCAATCAGCCCCAGCATTTT. Amino acids: CASSPGTANSNQPQHF.

The chain carries TRBV2 and TRBJ1-2, with 8 bases identical to TRBD1. V was clipped by 9 bases and J by 2 bases; unmatched bases: 8. Germline values: CDR1 SNHLY, CDR2 FYNNEI. CDR3 length: 14 residues. CDR3 nucleotides: TGTGCCAGTACCCGGACAGGGCGGAACTATGGCTACACCTTC. Protein sequence: CASTRTGRNYGYTF.

The chain recombines TRBV28 with TRBJ1-5, with D perhaps matching TRBD1 (6 bases). The CDR3 extends over 15 amino acids. The V gene lost 5 bases and the J gene lost 0 bases, with 11 bases spanning the gap. Per germline, CDR1 MDHEN and CDR2 SYDVKM. The CDR3: CASSPRQVSNQPQHF. The CDR3 DNA is TGTGCCAGCAGTCCTCGACAGGTTAGCAATCAGCCCCAGCATTTT.

The chain combines TRBV9 with TRBJ1-2; tentative D call: TRBD1 (5 bases). Germline V gives CDR1 SGDLS, CDR2 YYNGEE. The CDR3 spans 15 residues. Trimming left V 8 bases short and J 1 base short, with 18 bases between. DNA for the CDR3: TGTGCCAGGGGGGACGTATCCGGGGTTAACTATGGCTACACCTTC. Amino acid sequence: CARGDVSGVNYGYTF.

The rearrangement uses TRBV6-5 and TRBJ1-5; D is uncertain. This CDR3 contains 13 residues. The V and J ends lost 6 bases and 1 base respectively, with 7 bases between them. CDR1 and CDR2 from the germline V gene are MNHEY and SVGAGI. CDR3 sequence reads: CASREGSNQPQHF. CDR3 coding DNA: TGTGCCAGCAGGGAGGGAAGCAATCAGCCCCAGCATTTT.

The gene calls are TRBV27 and TRBJ1-5; 11 bases align to TRBD1. The CDR3 contains 14 residues. Germline assignment: CDR1 MNHEY and CDR2 SMNVEV (reference sequence). Trimming at V came to 6 bases and at J to 5 bases, leaving 3 bases not matched to a gene. CDR3 DNA sequence: TGTGCCAGCAGGCGGACAGGGGGCTATCAGCCCCAGCATTTT. It translates to CASRRTGGYQPQHF.

This chain uses TRBV7-2 with TRBJ2-7, with 10 bases matching TRBD1. The length of the CDR3 is 17 residues. Germline CDR1 SGHTA, CDR2 FQGNSA. J gave up 3 bases and V 5 bases, and 13 bases lay outside the gene matches. The CDR3 DNA is TGTGCCAGCAGCCTTGCGGAGGGACAGGGGTTTGGCTACGAGCAGTACTTC. It specifies CASSLAEGQGFGYEQYF.

The gene calls are TRBV6-5 and TRBJ1-6; 8 bases line up with TRBD1. The CDR3 covers 16 residues. CDR1 MNHEY and CDR2 SVGAGI come from the germline V gene. The V segment lost 4 bases and the J segment 3 bases; nucleotides outside the gene matches: 5. The CDR3 DNA sequence: TGTGCCAGCAGTTCGACAGGACAGGGCTATAATTCACCCCTCCACTTT. Translation gives CASSSTGQGYNSPLHF.

V and J are TRBV19 and TRBJ2-1; a possible D gene is TRBD2 (6 bases). CDR1 and CDR2 from the germline V gene are LNHDA and SQIVND (reference sequence). The CDR3 has 15 amino acids. Trimming stripped 4 bases from V and 3 bases from J, with 13 bases between. The CDR3 nucleotides are TGTGCCAGTAGTACCACCCGGGGGTTCTACAATGAGCAGTTCTTC. It is translated as CASSTTRGFYNEQFF.